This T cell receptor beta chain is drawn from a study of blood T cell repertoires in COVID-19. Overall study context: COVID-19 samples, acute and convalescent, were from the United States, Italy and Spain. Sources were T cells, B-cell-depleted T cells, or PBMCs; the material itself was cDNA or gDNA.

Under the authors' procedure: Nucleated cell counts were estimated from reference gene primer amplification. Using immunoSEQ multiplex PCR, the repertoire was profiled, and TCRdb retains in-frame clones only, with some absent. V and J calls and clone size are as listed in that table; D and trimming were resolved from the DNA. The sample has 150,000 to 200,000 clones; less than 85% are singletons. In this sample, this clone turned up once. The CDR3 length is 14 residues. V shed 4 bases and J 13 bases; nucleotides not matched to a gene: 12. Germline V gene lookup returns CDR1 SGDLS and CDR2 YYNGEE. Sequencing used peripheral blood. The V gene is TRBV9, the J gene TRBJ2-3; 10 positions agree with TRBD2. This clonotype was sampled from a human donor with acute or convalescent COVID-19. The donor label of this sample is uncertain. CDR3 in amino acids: CASSPPGLADPKYF. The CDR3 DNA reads TGTGCCAGCAGCCCTCCCGGACTAGCGGATCCTAAGTATTTT.